This T cell receptor (beta chain) was sequenced for a study of blood T cell repertoires in COVID-19. The overall study: COVID-19 samples, acute and convalescent, were from the United States, Italy and Spain. PBMCs, B-cell-depleted T cells, or T cells provided the cDNA or gDNA that made up the material.

As processed by the authors: Amplification of reference gene primers was used by the study to estimate nucleated cell counts. Clones were read by immunoSEQ multiplex PCR, and TCRdb kept only the in-frame ones, dropping some. The DNA was the basis for D and trimming; V, J and clone size are from that table. The sample carries approximately 220,000 clones, 83% recorded once. Researchers sorted participants into cohorts using their self-reported clinical history. This sequence was found in a woman aged 45-59 years who had been exposed to COVID-19. The sequencing input was PBMCs or T cells enriched from blood (not recorded which).

The CDR3 DNA follows: TGCGCCAGCAGCTTGGTTGGCGGGGTAGGGTACAATGAGCAGTTCTTC. As protein: CASSLVGGVGYNEQFF. The V call is TRBV5-1, the J call TRBJ2-1, with D possibly being TRBD2 (6 bases). The CDR3 length is 16 residues. Germline lookup yields CDR1 SGHRS and CDR2 YFSETQ. Trimming removed 0 bases at V and 4 bases at J, with 14 bases between.